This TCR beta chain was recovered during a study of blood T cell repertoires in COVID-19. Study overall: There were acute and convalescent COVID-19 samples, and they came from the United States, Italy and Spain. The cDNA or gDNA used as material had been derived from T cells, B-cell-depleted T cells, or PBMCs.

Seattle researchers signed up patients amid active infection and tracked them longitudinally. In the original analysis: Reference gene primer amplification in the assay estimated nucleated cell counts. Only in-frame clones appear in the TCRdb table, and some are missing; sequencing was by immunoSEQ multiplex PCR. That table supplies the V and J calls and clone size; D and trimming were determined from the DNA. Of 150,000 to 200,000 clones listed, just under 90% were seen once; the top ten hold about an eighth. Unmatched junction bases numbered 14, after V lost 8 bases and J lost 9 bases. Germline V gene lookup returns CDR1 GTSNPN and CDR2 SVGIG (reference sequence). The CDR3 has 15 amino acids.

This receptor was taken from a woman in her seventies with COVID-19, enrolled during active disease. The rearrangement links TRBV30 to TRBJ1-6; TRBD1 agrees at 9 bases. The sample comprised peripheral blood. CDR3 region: CAGSLGGQGGSPLHF. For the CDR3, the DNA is TGTGCCGGATCCCTTGGGGGACAGGGAGGTTCACCCCTCCACTTT. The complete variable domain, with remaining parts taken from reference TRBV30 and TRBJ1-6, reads SQTIHQWPATLVQPVGSPLSLECTVEGTSNPNLYWYRQAAGRGLQLLFYSVGIGQISSEVPQNLSASRPQDRQFILSSKKLLLSDSGFYLCAGSLGGQGGSPLHFGNGTRLTVT.